The 31 T cell receptor beta chains listed next were all sequenced from one sample in a study of shared T cell receptors in the human thymus. The method was immunoSEQ multiplex PCR; TCRdb's version includes in-frame clones alone and lacks a portion of them. Of almost 550,000 clones in the sample, 75% to 80% were seen once. These records were also assigned to another study, of human thymus T cells.

Sequenced: thymocytes. The receptors were gathered from a boy under three years old with a congenital heart defect.

The gene calls are TRBV5-6 and TRBJ1-5; 7 nucleotides line up with TRBD1. The V and J ends lost 7 bases and 5 bases, in that order; junction bases with no gene match: 15. Germline CDR1 is SGHDT and CDR2 is YYEEEE. There are 16 residues in the CDR3. The DNA for the CDR3 is TGTGCCAGCGGCCGAAAGGACCGGGACAGTTATCAGCCCCAGCATTTT. Its protein product is CASGRKDRDSYQPQHF.

V gene TRBV28 combines with J gene TRBJ1-4; tentative D call: TRBD1 (6 bases). The V and J ends lost 5 bases and 5 bases respectively, with 24 bases between them. The CDR3 has 18 amino acids. The germline V gene has CDR1 MDHEN and CDR2 SYDVKM. As DNA, the CDR3 is TGTGCCAGCAGTCCGGATATTGGGTTCAGGGGTCCGAATGAAAAACTGTTTTTT. This codes for CASSPDIGFRGPNEKLFF.

This clone appeared once. V is TRBV29-1 and J is TRBJ2-7, with TRBD2 identical over 7 bases. The trim removed 5 bases at V and 6 bases at J, leaving 10 bases unmatched. The CDR3 has 13 residues. Germline V lookup: CDR1 SQVTM, CDR2 ANQGSEA. The CDR3 nucleotides read TGCAGCGTTCAAACTAGCGAGGCCTGCGAGCAGTACTTC. Amino acids: CSVQTSEACEQYF.

The chain joins TRBV9 to TRBJ2-1; 8 nucleotides line up with TRBD2. The CDR3 contains 15 residues. Germline-derived CDR1 and CDR2 are SGDLS and YYNGEE. V was clipped by 4 bases and J by 0 bases; unmatched bases: 3. The CDR3 loop reads CASSPGTSSYNEQFF. The CDR3 region has the DNA TGTGCCAGCAGCCCCGGGACTAGCTCCTACAATGAGCAGTTCTTC.

The chain joins TRBV7-6 to TRBJ2-7, with D tentatively TRBD2 (5 bases). The CDR3 runs to 13 residues. The V gene's germline CDR1 is SGHVS and CDR2 FNYEAQ. The V and J ends lost 2 bases and 4 bases respectively, with 9 bases between them. CDR3 nucleotide sequence: TGTGCCAGCAGCTTATCAGAGCGGTACGAGCAGTACTTC. Protein product: CASSLSERYEQYF.

This chain uses TRBV4-1 with TRBJ2-1; 7 positions agree with TRBD2. Per the germline V gene, CDR1 is MGHRA and CDR2 is YSYEKL. The CDR3 is made up of 17 amino acids. V was clipped by 0 bases and J by 2 bases; unmatched bases: 7. In nucleotides, the CDR3 is TGCGCCAGCAGCCAAGAGGGTTCAGCGGGACCCTACAATGAGCAGTTCTTC. Its protein is CASSQEGSAGPYNEQFF.

The CDR3 DNA reads TGTGCCAGCAAGACTAGCGGGGGGAACTCCTACAATGAGCAGTTCTTC. The encoded protein is CASKTSGGNSYNEQFF. The chain has TRBV11-2 and TRBJ2-1, with 13 nucleotides matching TRBD2. After removal of 7 bases from V and 0 bases from J, the junction contained 3 bases not matched to a gene. The CDR3 loop spans 16 amino acids. CDR1 SGHAT and CDR2 FQNNGV come from the germline V gene. Drawing the rest from reference TRBV11-2 and TRBJ2-1, the complete variable domain is EAGVAQSPRYKIIEKRQSVAFWCNPISGHATLYWYQQILGQGPKLLIQFQNNGVVDDSQLPKDRFSAERLKGVDSTLKIQPAKLEDSAVYLCASKTSGGNSYNEQFFGPGTRLTVL.

This clone was detected a few times. Written as DNA, the CDR3 is TGCGCCAGCAGCCAAGCCCTGGAACTAGCGGGAGAGTCGTTGCTCTACAATGAGCAGTTCTTC. Its protein is CASSQALELAGESLLYNEQFF. This chain connects TRBV4-1 to TRBJ2-1; 11 positions match TRBD2. The germline gives CDR1 MGHRA, CDR2 YSYEKL. The J segment lost 3 bases and the V segment lost 1 base, leaving 17 bases of the junction unmatched. The CDR3 loop spans 21 amino acids.

This clone was seen a few times. The rearrangement joins TRBV6-5 to TRBJ1-1, with 8 bases fitting TRBD1. The germline gives CDR1 MNHEY, CDR2 SVGAGI. With V trimmed by 7 bases and J by 0 bases, 1 base remained unmatched. The CDR3 extends over 13 amino acids. In DNA, the CDR3 is TGTGCCAGCAACAGGGGGGTGAACACTGAAGCTTTCTTT. This gives the protein CASNRGVNTEAFF.

The chain recombines TRBV5-6 with TRBJ2-3; D is possibly TRBD2 (6 bases). Trimming took off 1 base at V and 2 bases at J, with 23 bases between the two ends. This CDR3 has 19 residues. CDR1 and CDR2 from the germline V gene are SGHDT and YYEEEE. The CDR3 DNA reads as TGTGCCAGCAGCTTGCATTTCGGGGGAGTAGCCCCTCCCACAGATACGCAGTATTTT. Amino acid sequence: CASSLHFGGVAPPTDTQYF.

In this sample, this clone turned up once. The rearrangement links TRBV7-9 to TRBJ2-2; TRBD2 aligns across 14 bases. The CDR3 extends over 16 amino acids. With V trimmed by 2 bases and J by 7 bases, 3 bases remained unmatched. In germline, CDR1 is SEHNR, CDR2 FQNEAQ (reference sequence). The CDR3 reads CASSLRLAGGSGELFF. Here the CDR3 DNA reads TGTGCCAGCAGCTTAAGACTAGCGGGAGGGAGCGGGGAGCTGTTTTTT.

The chain is built from TRBV7-2 and TRBJ2-3, with 12 positions matching TRBD2. The length of the CDR3 is 18 residues. The V gene end was trimmed by 1 base and the J gene end by 2 bases; junction bases not matched to a gene: 7. Germline assignment: CDR1 SGHTA and CDR2 FQGNSA. The CDR3 nucleotides read TGTGCCAGCAGCTTAGATTCCCGGACTAGCGGGATCACAGATACGCAGTATTTT. This encodes CASSLDSRTSGITDTQYF.

The rearrangement links TRBV7-3 to TRBJ1-2; tentatively, D is TRBD1 (6 bases). Trimming pared 5 bases from V and 7 bases from J, leaving 14 bases between. The germline V gene encodes CDR1 SGHTA and CDR2 FQGTGA. The CDR3 runs 13 residues. As DNA, the CDR3 is TGTGCCAGCAGCCCCTCGAGGGGGACTGGCTACACCTTC. Its translation: CASSPSRGTGYTF.

There are a few counts of this clone. The rearrangement links TRBV9 to TRBJ2-7; unclear D gene. Per the germline V gene, CDR1 is SGDLS and CDR2 is YYNGEE. There are 14 residues in the CDR3. Trimming took off 0 bases at V and 2 bases at J, with 9 bases between the two ends. For the CDR3, the DNA is TGTGCCAGCAGCGTAGATTCCACTACCTACGAGCAGTACTTC. Translation: CASSVDSTTYEQYF. The complete variable domain, with remaining parts taken from reference TRBV9 and TRBJ2-7, reads DSGVTQTPKHLITATGQRVTLRCSPRSGDLSVYWYQQSLDQGLQFLIQYYNGEERAKGNILERFSAQQFPDLHSELNLSSLELGDSALYFCASSVDSTTYEQYFGPGTRLTVT.

Concerning this clone: One end of the junction varies from germline; a read error may be responsible. The J gene is TRBJ2-7, the V gene TRBV7-7; D is perhaps TRBD2 (6 bases). Per the germline V gene, CDR1 is SSHAT and CDR2 is FNYEAQ (reference sequence). The CDR3 is 13 residues long. CDR3 nucleotide sequence: TGTGCTAGCAGCCCCCGGGGGTCCTACGAGCAGTACTTC. Its protein product is CASSPRGSYEQYF.

This chain joins TRBV6-1 and TRBJ1-5, with D unresolved. Germline V lookup: CDR1 MNHNS, CDR2 SASEGT. The length of the CDR3 is 14 residues. The ends were cut back, 8 bases at V and 1 base at J, with 12 bases in the middle. CDR3 nucleotide sequence: TGTGCCAGCCTCCGGGGAAGGAGCAATCAGCCCCAGCATTTT. Residues: CASLRGRSNQPQHF.

The V call is TRBV20-1, the J call TRBJ1-1; no reliable D call. CDR3 length equals 10 residues. Germline loops: CDR1 DFQATT, CDR2 SNEGSKA (reference sequence). With 3 bases removed from V and 7 bases from J, the gap between germline ends came to 6 bases. CDR3 sequence reads: CSARGSEAFF. For the CDR3, the DNA is TGCAGTGCTAGGGGCAGTGAAGCTTTCTTT.

The chain carries TRBV27 and TRBJ2-2; 7 nucleotides agree with TRBD2. CDR1 is MNHEY and CDR2 is SMNVEV in the germline V gene (reference sequence). The trim removed 5 bases at V and 5 bases at J, leaving 11 bases unmatched. The CDR3 length is 16 residues. The CDR3 DNA sequence: TGTGCCAGCAGTCCCTCCAGTGATAGCGGGACCGGGGAGCTGTTTTTT. Translating gives CASSPSSDSGTGELFF.

The CDR3 spells CASSQDRGNEKLFF. The DNA of the CDR3 is TGCGCCAGCAGCCAGGACCGGGGGAATGAAAAACTGTTTTTT. V is TRBV4-3 and J is TRBJ1-4; tentative D call: TRBD1 (5 bases). The CDR3 extends over 14 amino acids. The V and J ends lost 3 bases and 5 bases respectively, with 10 bases between them. Germline CDR1 is LGHNA and CDR2 is YSLEER.

V and J are TRBV2 and TRBJ2-1, with D possibly matching TRBD2 (7 bases). The germline CDR1 and CDR2 sequences are SNHLY and FYNNEI. The CDR3 loop spans 13 amino acids. V lost 10 bases to trimming and J lost 5 bases, with 15 bases between them. DNA for the CDR3: TGTGCCACCCAGGGGACTACGAACAATGAGCAGTTCTTC. Translated, it gives CATQGTTNNEQFF. Combining the CDR3 with reference TRBV2 and TRBJ2-1 gives the whole variable domain EPEVTQTPSHQVTQMGQEVILRCVPISNHLYFYWYRQILGQKVEFLVSFYNNEISEKSEIFDDQFSVERPDGSNFTLKIRSTKLEDSAMYFCATQGTTNNEQFFGPGTRLTVL.

The rearrangement uses TRBV6-1 and TRBJ1-5; TRBD1 is a possible D gene (5 bases). The V and J ends lost 3 bases and 6 bases respectively, with 12 bases between them. This CDR3 is 14 amino acids long. Germline values: CDR1 MNHNS, CDR2 SASEGT. The CDR3: CASSEGGERQPQHF. In nucleotides, the CDR3 is TGTGCCAGCAGTGAGGGAGGGGAGCGTCAGCCCCAGCATTTT.

The J gene is TRBJ1-5, the V gene TRBV30, with TRBD1 matching over 12 bases. The V gene end was trimmed by 0 bases and the J gene end by 0 bases; junction bases not matched to a gene: 18. Germline CDR1 and CDR2: GTSNPN and SVGIG (reference sequence). The CDR3 covers 22 residues. This CDR3 is CAWSVGGGRDRGPPYSNQPQHF. As DNA, the CDR3 is TGTGCCTGGAGTGTCGGGGGGGGCCGGGACAGGGGGCCCCCCTATAGCAATCAGCCCCAGCATTTT. Using reference TRBV30 and TRBJ1-5 for the parts outside the CDR3, the full variable domain is SQTIHQWPATLVQPVGSPLSLECTVEGTSNPNLYWYRQAAGRGLQLLFYSVGIGQISSEVPQNLSASRPQDRQFILSSKKLLLSDSGFYLCAWSVGGGRDRGPPYSNQPQHFGDGTRLSIL.

CDR3 in amino acids: CAWCELAGVGEQFF. The CDR3 DNA reads as TGTGCCTGGTGCGAGCTAGCGGGAGTAGGTGAGCAGTTCTTC. The rearrangement links TRBV30 to TRBJ2-1, with TRBD2 matching 10 bases. The CDR3 is 14 residues long. The germline CDR1 and CDR2 sequences are GTSNPN and SVGIG (reference sequence). V shed 5 bases and J 9 bases; nucleotides not matched to a gene: 10.

The chain couples TRBV29-1 to TRBJ2-5, with a tentative D call TRBD2 (6 bases). CDR1 and CDR2 from the germline V gene are SQVTM and ANQGSEA. The CDR3 runs to 15 residues. The V gene lost 2 bases and the J gene lost 1 base, with 14 bases spanning the gap. The CDR3 DNA sequence: TGCAGCGTTGAAAGGCGGGAACCCTTCCAAGAGACCCAGTACTTC. It specifies CSVERREPFQETQYF.

The table lists this clone with a few counts. V and J are TRBV29-1 and TRBJ2-1, with 8 bases aligning to TRBD2. The CDR3 is 15 amino acids. J was trimmed by 6 bases and V by 2 bases; bases with no gene match: 9. Germline values: CDR1 SQVTM, CDR2 ANQGSEA. CDR3 nucleotides: TGCAGCGTTGAATTTCCGGGAGGGAATCTCAATGAGCAGTTCTTC. Amino acids: CSVEFPGGNLNEQFF.

This clone has just a few counts. The V call is TRBV27, the J call TRBJ2-7; TRBD1 aligns across 11 bases. Germline V gene data show CDR1 as MNHEY and CDR2 as SMNVEV (reference sequence). V shed 5 bases, J shed 0 bases, and the junction held 9 bases outside the gene matches. This CDR3 contains 17 residues. The CDR3 spells CASSPKGQGVFSYEQYF. CDR3 DNA sequence: TGTGCCAGCAGTCCAAAGGGACAGGGGGTCTTCTCCTACGAGCAGTACTTC.

V gene TRBV14 combines with J gene TRBJ2-7, with D unresolved. The CDR3 has 14 amino acids. Germline CDR1 reads SGHDN; CDR2 reads FVKESK. Trimming shortened V by 0 bases and J by 3 bases, and 9 bases separated the two germline ends. CDR3 in amino acids: CASSQDTAGYEQYF. CDR3 in DNA: TGTGCCAGCAGCCAAGATACAGCAGGCTACGAGCAGTACTTC.

This sequence joins TRBV7-9 and TRBJ2-1; 8 bases agree with TRBD2. Trimming cost V 3 bases and J 4 bases; bases outside gene matches: 5. This CDR3 contains 15 residues. The germline V gene encodes CDR1 SEHNR and CDR2 FQNEAQ (reference sequence). The CDR3 is CASSFKPSGYNEQFF. CDR3 DNA: TGTGCCAGCAGCTTTAAACCTAGCGGGTACAATGAGCAGTTCTTC.

This rearrangement joins TRBV6-5 to TRBJ2-1; TRBD1 aligns across 10 bases. This CDR3 contains 15 residues. The V segment lost 5 bases and the J segment 7 bases; nucleotides outside the gene matches: 8. Germline V gene sequence: CDR1 MNHEY, CDR2 SVGAGI. The CDR3 loop is CASSPRQGARNEQFF. Written as DNA, the CDR3 is TGTGCCAGCAGTCCCCGACAGGGGGCTCGGAATGAGCAGTTCTTC.

This chain uses TRBV7-6 with TRBJ2-6; no definite D call. V was cut by 6 bases and J by 0 bases, with 18 bases left in between. The CDR3 extends over 18 amino acids. CDR1 is SGHVS and CDR2 is FNYEAQ in the germline V gene. In DNA form, the CDR3 reads TGTGCCAGCAGGGCGGCCGGGTCTTTAATCTCTGGGGCCAACGTCCTGACTTTC. It encodes CASRAAGSLISGANVLTF.

The chain links TRBV11-1 to TRBJ2-3; D not resolved. The CDR3 contains 12 residues. CDR1 and CDR2 (germline): SGHAT, FQDESV (reference sequence). Trimming removed 5 bases at V and 4 bases at J, with 7 bases between. CDR3 coding DNA: TGTGCCAGCAGCCGTTTCTCAGATACGCAGTATTTT. Amino acid sequence: CASSRFSDTQYF.